The 14 T cell receptor beta chains below were found in one sample sequenced in a study of T cells in Graves' hyperthyroidism and ophthalmopathy. Authors of the study amplified TCR beta CDR3 regions from RNA transcripts. HTBI primers were used for first-round RT-PCR of the TCR CDR3. TCRdb ran MiXCR on the multiplex PCR reads and lists one entry per CDR3 protein. The sample shows about 690,000 distinct CDR3 sequences, around 16% of them seen only once. Sequencing used blood. The receptors shown here come from a man aged 45-60 years with Graves' hyperthyroidism.

CDR3: CASSSPGTVYNSPLHF. The DNA for the CDR3 is TGTGCCAGCAGCTCCCCCGGGACAGTTTATAATTCACCCCTCCACTTT. The rearrangement links TRBV7-3 to TRBJ1-6, with 7 bases matching TRBD1. CDR1 is SGHTA and CDR2 is FQGTGA in the germline V gene. The V and J ends lost 4 bases and 4 bases, in that order; junction bases with no gene match: 7. This CDR3 region has 16 residues.

The gene calls are TRBV6-1 and TRBJ1-2; D unclear. Germline CDR1 and CDR2: MNHNS and SASEGT. There are 13 residues in the CDR3. The ends were cut back, 7 bases at V and 1 base at J, with 10 bases in the middle. DNA for the CDR3: TGTGCCAGCACCAATACAGTTAACTATGGCTACACCTTC. Translated: CASTNTVNYGYTF.

This clonotype was seen at least ten times. This rearrangement joins TRBV28 to TRBJ2-3, with D maybe TRBD1 (5 bases). Per the germline V gene, CDR1 is MDHEN and CDR2 is SYDVKM. This CDR3 comprises 14 residues. The V and J ends lost 3 bases and 2 bases respectively, with 9 bases between them. Written as DNA, the CDR3 is TGTGCCAGCAGTTTGACAGAATCCACAGATACGCAGTATTTT. Amino acid sequence: CASSLTESTDTQYF.

This clonotype was detected many times. The chain employs TRBV18 and TRBJ1-1; TRBD1 aligns across 10 bases. The germline V gene has CDR1 KGHSH and CDR2 LQKENI. J gave up 3 bases and V 1 base, and 2 bases lay outside the gene matches. The length of the CDR3 is 15 residues. The CDR3: CASSPQGQGYTEAFF. DNA of the CDR3: TGTGCCAGCTCACCACAGGGACAGGGGTACACTGAAGCTTTCTTT.

CDR3 DNA sequence: TGTGCCAGCAGCTTAGAGTACGGGAGTGGCTACGAGCAGTACTTC. This translates into CASSLEYGSGYEQYF. The chain joins TRBV11-2 to TRBJ2-7; perhaps TRBD2 as D (6 bases). The CDR3 covers 15 residues. Trimming stripped 0 bases from V and 3 bases from J, with 12 bases between. In germline, CDR1 is SGHAT, CDR2 FQNNGV.

The genes are TRBV6-5 and TRBJ2-7, with D unclear. Germline assignment: CDR1 MNHEY and CDR2 SVGAGI. This CDR3 is built from 12 residues. Trimming pared 3 bases from V and 3 bases from J, leaving 6 bases between. CDR3 amino acids: CASSYAGYEQYF. In DNA form, the CDR3 reads TGTGCCAGCAGTTATGCAGGCTACGAGCAGTACTTC.

The table lists this clonotype with a few counts. CDR3 amino acids: CASSEMRTPEAFF. CDR3 nucleotides: TGTGCCAGCAGTGAGATGAGGACCCCTGAAGCTTTCTTT. The chain carries TRBV2 and TRBJ1-1; D remains ambiguous. V dropped 3 bases and J dropped 6 bases, with 11 bases sitting between them. Germline V gene sequence: CDR1 SNHLY, CDR2 FYNNEI. The CDR3 runs to 13 residues.

This clonotype was counted ten times or more. The rearrangement links TRBV7-3 to TRBJ2-7; D is unresolved. Germline V gene lookup returns CDR1 SGHTA and CDR2 FQGTGA. The CDR3 is 10 residues long. V was shortened by 9 bases and J by 0 bases, with 3 bases between the two germline ends. The CDR3 coding sequence is TGTGCCAGTCTCTCCTACGAGCAGTACTTC. Its protein product is CASLSYEQYF.

This clonotype was counted at least ten times. The chain couples TRBV14 to TRBJ2-5; possibly TRBD2 for D (5 bases). CDR3 length equals 18 residues. V was shortened by 4 bases and J by 0 bases, with 21 bases between the two germline ends. Germline V gene sequence: CDR1 SGHDN, CDR2 FVKESK. The CDR3 DNA follows: TGTGCCAGCAGCCCCTCTGAGGGTATCTCCCAGTACCAAGAGACCCAGTACTTC. This gives the protein CASSPSEGISQYQETQYF.

The sample holds a few counts of this clonotype. The chain recombines TRBV3-1 with TRBJ2-3; TRBD2 matches 8 bases. V was pared by 2 bases and J by 5 bases, with 9 bases of the junction left unmatched. Germline CDR1 is LGHDT and CDR2 is YNNKEL (reference sequence). The CDR3 spans 16 residues. CDR3 loop: CASSQLAGSRGDTQYF. CDR3 nucleotide sequence: TGTGCCAGCAGCCAACTAGCGGGCTCCCGGGGAGATACGCAGTATTTT.

This chain connects TRBV28 to TRBJ1-2; D gene ambiguous. The CDR3 sequence is 15 residues long. CDR1 is MDHEN, CDR2 SYDVKM, per germline. V was cut by 1 base and J by 8 bases, with 17 bases left in between. The chain's CDR3 is CASSLSLASSLGYTF. Written as DNA, the CDR3 is TGTGCCAGCAGTTTATCCCTGGCCAGCTCCCTGGGCTACACCTTC.

This clonotype was recorded at least ten times. The CDR3, as DNA: TGTGCCAGCAGCCTCCGCGGAACAGGCGGAGCTTTCTTT. Amino acid sequence: CASSLRGTGGAFF. The rearrangement uses TRBV3-1 and TRBJ1-1, with D possibly matching TRBD1 (5 bases). The CDR3 totals 13 residues. With 4 bases removed from V and 10 bases from J, the gap between germline ends came to 16 bases. CDR1 and CDR2 from the germline V gene are LGHDT and YNNKEL (reference sequence). Complete variable domain (other parts from reference TRBV3-1 and TRBJ1-1): DTAVSQTPKYLVTQMGNDKSIKCEQNLGHDTMYWYKQDSKKFLKIMFSYNNKELIINETVPNRFSPKSPDKAHLNLHINSLELGDSAVYFCASSLRGTGGAFFGQGTRLTVV.

The V gene is TRBV6-1, the J gene TRBJ2-5; weak D call: TRBD2 (6 bases). Trimming removed 11 bases at V and 5 bases at J, with 15 bases between. CDR1 is MNHNS, CDR2 SASEGT, per germline. This CDR3 has 12 residues. The CDR3 loop reads CASRDQRETQYF. The CDR3 DNA is TGTGCCTCGCGGGACCAGCGGGAGACCCAGTACTTC.

J is TRBJ1-1 and V is TRBV10-3; possibly TRBD1 for D (5 bases). Germline lookup yields CDR1 ENHRY and CDR2 SYGVKD. V was shortened by 6 bases and J by 0 bases, with 11 bases between the two germline ends. This CDR3 has 14 residues. The CDR3 protein is CAIRPRGMNTEAFF. The CDR3 DNA reads as TGTGCCATCAGGCCCCGGGGGATGAACACTGAAGCTTTCTTT.